This T cell receptor beta chain appears in the sequencing data of a study of graft-versus-host responses after intestinal transplantation. For the study at large: Anti-thymocyte globulin induction was given to all recipients, followed by tacrolimus and steroids for roughly three years. Regarding the study as a whole: Graft-versus-host to host-versus-graft clonal ratios in allografts were high in patients with graft-donor T cell macrochimerism. GvH clones detected in recipient marrow included some appearing first in ileum or blood.

The CDR3 contains 16 residues. The germline CDR1 and CDR2 sequences are SGHRS and YFSETQ. The V and J ends lost 2 bases and 1 base respectively, with 15 bases between them. Clones were sequenced by immunoSEQ multiplex PCR, and TCRdb holds only the in-frame ones, with some missing. This table holds roughly 77,000 clones, around 90% found once. With respect to this clone: What it binds is not known.

The sequence came from a human donor who received an intestinal transplant. This chain links TRBV5-1 with TRBJ1-1; weak D call: TRBD1 (6 bases). Sequencing was performed on unstimulated CD8+ T cells sorted from spleen or lymph node cells, taken before intestinal transplant. The chain's CDR3 is CASSFRRGATNTEAFF. The CDR3 DNA reads TGCGCCAGCAGCTTTCGGCGGGGGGCGACGAACACTGAAGCTTTCTTT.